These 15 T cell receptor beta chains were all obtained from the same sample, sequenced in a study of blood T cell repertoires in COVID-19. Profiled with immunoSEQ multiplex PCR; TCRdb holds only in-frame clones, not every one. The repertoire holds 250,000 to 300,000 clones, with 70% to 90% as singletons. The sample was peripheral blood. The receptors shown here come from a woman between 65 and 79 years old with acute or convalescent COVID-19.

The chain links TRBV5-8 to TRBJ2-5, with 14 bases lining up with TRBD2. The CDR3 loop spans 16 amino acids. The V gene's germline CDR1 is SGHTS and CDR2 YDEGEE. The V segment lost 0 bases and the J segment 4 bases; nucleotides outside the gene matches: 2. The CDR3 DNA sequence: TGTGCCAGCAGCTTGGGACTAGCGGGGGGGCCAGAGACCCAGTACTTC. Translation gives CASSLGLAGGPETQYF.

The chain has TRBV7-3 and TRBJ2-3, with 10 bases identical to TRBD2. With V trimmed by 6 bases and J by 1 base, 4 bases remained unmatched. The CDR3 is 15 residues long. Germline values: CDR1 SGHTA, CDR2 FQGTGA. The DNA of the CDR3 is TGTGCCAGCAGTTACACTAGCGGGGGCACAGATACGCAGTATTTT. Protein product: CASSYTSGGTDTQYF.

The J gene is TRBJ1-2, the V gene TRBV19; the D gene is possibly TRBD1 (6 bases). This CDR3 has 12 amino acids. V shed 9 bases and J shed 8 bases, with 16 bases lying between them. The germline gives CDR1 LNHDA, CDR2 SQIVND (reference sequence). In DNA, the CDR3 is TGTGCCAGCACAGGGAGATGGTACGGCTACACCTTC. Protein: CASTGRWYGYTF.

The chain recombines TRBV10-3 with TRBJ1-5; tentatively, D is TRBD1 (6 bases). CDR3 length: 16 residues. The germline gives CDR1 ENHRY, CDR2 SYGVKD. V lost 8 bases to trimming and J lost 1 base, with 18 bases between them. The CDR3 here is CAISRAGEGSNQPQHF. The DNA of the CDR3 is TGTGCCATCTCTCGGGCAGGGGAGGGGAGCAATCAGCCCCAGCATTTT.

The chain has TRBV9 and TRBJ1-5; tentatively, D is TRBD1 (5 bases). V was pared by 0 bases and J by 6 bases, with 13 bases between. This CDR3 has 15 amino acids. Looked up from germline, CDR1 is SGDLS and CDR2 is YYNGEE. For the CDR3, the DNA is TGTGCCAGCAGCGTAGGAGGGGAGGCGGGTCAGCCCCAGCATTTT. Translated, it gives CASSVGGEAGQPQHF.

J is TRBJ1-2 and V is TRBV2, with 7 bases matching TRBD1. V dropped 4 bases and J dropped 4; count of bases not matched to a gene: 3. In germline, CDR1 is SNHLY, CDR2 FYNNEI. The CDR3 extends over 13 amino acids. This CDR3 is CASSVRDSYGYTF. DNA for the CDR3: TGTGCCAGCAGTGTCCGGGACAGCTATGGCTACACCTTC.

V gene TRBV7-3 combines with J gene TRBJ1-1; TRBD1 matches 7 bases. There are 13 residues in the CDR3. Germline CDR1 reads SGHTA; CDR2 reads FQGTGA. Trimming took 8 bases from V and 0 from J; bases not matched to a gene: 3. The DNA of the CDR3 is TGTGCCAGCCTACAGGGGATGAACACTGAAGCTTTCTTT. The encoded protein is CASLQGMNTEAFF.

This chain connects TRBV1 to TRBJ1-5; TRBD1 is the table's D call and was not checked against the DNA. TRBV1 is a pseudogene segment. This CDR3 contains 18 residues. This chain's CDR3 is CTSSQDRPRDSYNQPQHF. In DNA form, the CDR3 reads TGCACCAGCAGCCAAGATCGCCCCCGGGACAGTTATAATCAGCCCCAGCATTTT.

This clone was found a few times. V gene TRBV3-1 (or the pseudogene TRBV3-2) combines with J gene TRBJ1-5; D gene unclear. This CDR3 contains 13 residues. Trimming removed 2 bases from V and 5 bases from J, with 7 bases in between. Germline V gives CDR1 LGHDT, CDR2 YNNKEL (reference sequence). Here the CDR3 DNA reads TGTGCCAGCAGCCAAAACGGGGATCAGCCCCAGCATTTT. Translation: CASSQNGDQPQHF.

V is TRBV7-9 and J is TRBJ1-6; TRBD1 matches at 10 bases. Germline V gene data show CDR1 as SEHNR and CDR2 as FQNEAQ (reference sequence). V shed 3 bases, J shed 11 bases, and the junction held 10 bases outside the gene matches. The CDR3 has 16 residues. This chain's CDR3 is CASSLAAGTGVTPLHF. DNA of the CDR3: TGTGCCAGCAGCTTGGCAGCCGGGACAGGGGTGACACCCCTCCACTTT.

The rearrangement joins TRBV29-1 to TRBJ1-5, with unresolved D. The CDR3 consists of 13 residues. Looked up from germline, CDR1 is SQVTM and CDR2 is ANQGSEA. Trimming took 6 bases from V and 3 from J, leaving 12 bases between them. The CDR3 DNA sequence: TGCAGCGTGGCAGCCGGGGTCAATCAGCCCCAGCATTTT. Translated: CSVAAGVNQPQHF.

The CDR3 loop is CASSPGYGVPQHF. The CDR3 DNA reads as TGTGCCAGCAGCCCGGGCTACGGGGTCCCCCAGCATTTT. This rearrangement joins TRBV6-5 to TRBJ1-5; D ambiguous. V dropped 6 bases and J dropped 10 bases, with 16 bases sitting between them. Per the germline V gene, CDR1 is MNHEY and CDR2 is SVGAGI. This CDR3 contains 13 residues.

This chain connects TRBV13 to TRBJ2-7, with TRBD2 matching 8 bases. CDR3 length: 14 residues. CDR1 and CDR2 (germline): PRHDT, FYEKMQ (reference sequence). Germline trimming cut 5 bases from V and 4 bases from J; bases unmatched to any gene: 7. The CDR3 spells CASSQTSERYEQYF. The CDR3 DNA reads TGTGCCAGCAGCCAGACTAGCGAAAGATACGAGCAGTACTTC.

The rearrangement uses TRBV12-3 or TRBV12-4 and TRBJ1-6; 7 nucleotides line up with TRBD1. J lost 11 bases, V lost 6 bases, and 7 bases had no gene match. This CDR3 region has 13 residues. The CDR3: CASSQQGTAPLHF. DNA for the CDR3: TGTGCCAGCAGCCAACAGGGGACGGCACCCCTCCACTTT.

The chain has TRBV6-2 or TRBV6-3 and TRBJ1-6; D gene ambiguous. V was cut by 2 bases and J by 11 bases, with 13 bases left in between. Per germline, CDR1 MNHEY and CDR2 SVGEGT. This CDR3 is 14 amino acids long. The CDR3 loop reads CASSYIGGGTPLHF. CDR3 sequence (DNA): TGTGCCAGCAGTTACATAGGAGGCGGGACACCCCTCCACTTT.